One sample yielded the 24 T cell receptor beta chains listed below, sequenced in a study of blood T cell repertoires in COVID-19. The protocol was immunoSEQ multiplex PCR, while the TCRdb copy is restricted to in-frame clones and leaves out a portion. The sample consists of about 96,000 clones, approximately 88% of them appearing once. Sequencing used peripheral blood. The source of these receptors is a woman aged 55-70 years with acute or convalescent COVID-19.

The CDR3 protein is CAPSLGGTGAPNYGYTF. CDR3 coding DNA: TGCGCCCCCAGCTTGGGGGGGACAGGGGCTCCAAACTATGGCTACACCTTC. This chain joins TRBV5-1 and TRBJ1-2; 10 bases line up with TRBD1. The ends lost 10 bases at V and 2 bases at J; junction bases unmatched: 17. Germline-derived CDR1 and CDR2 are SGHRS and YFSETQ. The CDR3 extends over 17 amino acids. The full variable domain, completed using reference TRBV5-1 and TRBJ1-2, is KAGVTQTPRYLIKTRGQQVTLSCSPISGHRSVSWYQQTPGQGLQFLFEYFSETQRNKGNFPGRFSGRQFSNSRSEMNVSTLELGDSALYLCAPSLGGTGAPNYGYTFGSGTRLTVV.

The V and J genes are TRBV18 and TRBJ2-4; D gene unclear. The length of the CDR3 is 17 residues. Germline V gene lookup returns CDR1 KGHSH and CDR2 LQKENI. The ends were cut back, 0 bases at V and 0 bases at J, with 12 bases in the middle. As DNA, the CDR3 is TGTGCCAGCTCACCACCATCCGGAGTATTAGCCAAAAACATTCAGTACTTC. Its translation is CASSPPSGVLAKNIQYF.

Turning to this clone: The germline gene is not matched at one end of the junction; a read error may be the cause. Additional DNA sequences in this sample encode the identical CDR3. The CDR3 sequence is CASSAIFGQDGGNTIYF. The CDR3, as DNA: TGTGCCAGCAGCGCCATTTTCGGACAGGACGGTGGAAATACCATATATTTT. The chain uses TRBV9 and TRBJ1-3; 7 nucleotides match TRBD1. The germline CDR1 and CDR2 sequences are SGDLS and YYNGEE. This CDR3 has 17 amino acids.

This clone was picked up a small number of times. V usage is TRBV9 and J usage is TRBJ2-7, with 10 bases lining up with TRBD2. The junction had 6 bases not matched to a gene; V was cut back by 4 bases and J by 5 bases. The CDR3 consists of 14 residues. CDR1 and CDR2 from the germline V gene are SGDLS and YYNGEE. The CDR3 sequence: CASSLGTSVHEQYF. In DNA, the CDR3 is TGTGCCAGCAGCCTTGGGACTAGCGTCCACGAGCAGTACTTC.

This clone was seen only once. This chain links TRBV28 with TRBJ2-1; 9 positions agree with TRBD2. This CDR3 is built from 15 residues. The germline CDR1 and CDR2 sequences are MDHEN and SYDVKM. V lost 2 bases to trimming and J lost 10 bases; unmatched junction nucleotides: 9. The CDR3 region has the DNA TGTGCCAGCAGTTTAACCAGCGGGGGGACCCGAGAGCAGTTCTTC. It specifies CASSLTSGGTREQFF.

The rearrangement uses TRBV5-1 and TRBJ2-3, with a possible D match to TRBD2 (8 bases). Germline V gene lookup returns CDR1 SGHRS and CDR2 YFSETQ. Trimming took 4 bases from V and 4 from J, leaving 25 bases between them. The length of the CDR3 is 18 residues. The CDR3 DNA reads TGCGCCAGCAGCGGCGGGACAGCCCCGGGAGGGGGATCAGATACGCAGTATTTT. This encodes CASSGGTAPGGGSDTQYF.

The V and J genes are TRBV11-2 and TRBJ1-4; a weak D match, TRBD1 (5 bases). This CDR3 is built from 15 residues. Germline-derived CDR1 and CDR2 are SGHAT and FQNNGV. The V end was cut by 5 bases, the J end by 0 bases, with 10 bases between. The DNA of the CDR3 is TGTGCCAGCAGCCCGGGGGTTGCAACTAATGAAAAACTGTTTTTT. Translation gives CASSPGVATNEKLFF.

The chain recombines TRBV28 with TRBJ2-1; D is possibly TRBD2 (5 bases). CDR3 length equals 12 residues. The germline gives CDR1 MDHEN, CDR2 SYDVKM. V was trimmed by 7 bases and J by 11 bases, leaving 15 bases between them. CDR3 loop: CASTTPRGQQFF. CDR3 in DNA: TGTGCCAGCACCACCCCCCGAGGGCAGCAGTTCTTC.

This clone was detected once. The V and J genes are TRBV24-1 and TRBJ2-3; TRBD1 matches at 8 bases. Germline CDR1 is KGHDR and CDR2 is SFDVKD. There are 16 residues in the CDR3. Trimming removed 5 bases from V and 2 bases from J; junction bases left unmatched: 8. CDR3 region: CATSGLQGAYTDTQYF. The CDR3 coding sequence is TGTGCCACCAGTGGCCTTCAGGGGGCCTACACAGATACGCAGTATTTT.

V gene TRBV19 combines with J gene TRBJ1-2; the D gene is possibly TRBD1 (6 bases). This CDR3 region has 15 residues. Germline assignment: CDR1 LNHDA and CDR2 SQIVND (reference sequence). With 4 bases removed from V and 2 bases from J, the gap between germline ends came to 14 bases. As DNA, the CDR3 is TGTGCCAGTAGTACCCACCCGGGACAAAACTATGGCTACACCTTC. Protein product: CASSTHPGQNYGYTF.

The rearrangement uses TRBV3-1 (or the pseudogene TRBV3-2) and TRBJ1-1; D not resolved. Trimming removed 2 bases from V and 6 bases from J, with 13 bases in between. This CDR3 contains 14 residues. CDR1 LGHDT and CDR2 YNNKEL come from the germline V gene (reference sequence). For the CDR3, the DNA is TGTGCCAGCAGCCAATTTATCGGGAAGGCTGAAGCTTTCTTT. Translating it yields CASSQFIGKAEAFF.

The V call is TRBV5-4, the J call TRBJ1-1, with 7 positions matching TRBD1. V trimming: 5 bases; J trimming: 0 bases; junction bases outside the gene matches: 7. Germline V CDR1 and CDR2: SGHNT, YYREEE (reference sequence). The CDR3 consists of 15 residues. CDR3 in DNA: TGTGCCAGCAGTTACCCCGACAGGGTGAACACTGAAGCTTTCTTT. Protein sequence: CASSYPDRVNTEAFF.

The gene calls are TRBV28 and TRBJ1-1; 11 bases match TRBD1. The V gene's germline CDR1 is MDHEN and CDR2 SYDVKM. V dropped 7 bases and J dropped 4; count of bases not matched to a gene: 8. This CDR3 spans 15 amino acids. The CDR3 is CASNRDRGYSTEAFF. The CDR3 DNA is TGTGCCAGCAACCGGGACAGGGGGTACAGCACTGAAGCTTTCTTT.

The genes are TRBV7-9 and TRBJ1-1, with a tentative D call TRBD1 (6 bases). This CDR3 has 16 residues. The germline V and J ends were trimmed by 0 bases and 2 bases, with 13 bases remaining between them. Germline assignment: CDR1 SEHNR and CDR2 FQNEAQ (reference sequence). The CDR3 loop is CASSLAAARGNTEAFF. Written as DNA, the CDR3 is TGTGCCAGCAGCTTAGCAGCGGCCAGGGGCAACACTGAAGCTTTCTTT.

The genes are TRBV23-1 and TRBJ1-5; D is possibly TRBD1 (5 bases). TRBV23-1 is recorded as an ORF, its role being uncertain. This CDR3 comprises 13 residues. The V end was cut by 1 base, the J end by 7 bases, with 8 bases between. The CDR3 sequence: CASSQWGRQPQHF. CDR3 nucleotides: TGCGCCAGCAGTCAATGGGGGAGGCAGCCCCAGCATTTT.

This chain joins TRBV21-1 and TRBJ2-3; the table gives TRBD1 as D, unverified against the DNA. TRBV21-1 counts as a pseudogene. This CDR3 spans 16 amino acids. CDR3 amino acids: CASSKEGRGRTDTQYF. CDR3 bases: TGTGCCAGCAGCAAAGAGGGCAGGGGGCGAACAGATACGCAGTATTTT.

This chain uses TRBV7-3 with TRBJ2-3; TRBD2 matches 15 bases. The CDR3 contains 15 residues. Per germline, CDR1 SGHTA and CDR2 FQGTGA. The ends lost 6 bases at V and 6 bases at J; junction bases unmatched: 4. CDR3 in DNA: TGTGCCAGCAGACTAGGGACTAGCGGGGGGGATACGCAGTATTTT. Translated: CASRLGTSGGDTQYF. Variable domain in full (rest from reference TRBV7-3 and TRBJ2-3): GAGVSQTPSNKVTEKGKYVELRCDPISGHTALYWYRQSLGQGPEFLIYFQGTGAADDSGLPNDRFFAVRPEGSVSTLKIQRTERGDSAVYLCASRLGTSGGDTQYFGPGTRLTVL.

The J gene is TRBJ1-1, the V gene TRBV29-1; TRBD1 matches at 8 bases. The V and J ends lost 2 bases and 1 base, in that order; junction bases with no gene match: 3. The CDR3 contains 14 residues. Germline CDR1 is SQVTM and CDR2 is ANQGSEA. The CDR3 sequence is CSVEPTGANTEAFF. CDR3 in DNA: TGCAGCGTTGAACCGACAGGGGCGAACACTGAAGCTTTCTTT.

This chain links TRBV10-3 with TRBJ2-7; D is possibly TRBD2 (5 bases). Germline CDR1 reads ENHRY; CDR2 reads SYGVKD. The CDR3 runs 12 residues. V shed 6 bases and J shed 3 bases, with 9 bases lying between them. The CDR3 DNA sequence: TGTGCCATCAGCACCGGGAACTACGAGCAGTACTTC. Translation gives CAISTGNYEQYF.

V and J are TRBV18 and TRBJ1-4; D might be TRBD1 (6 bases). The CDR3 length is 14 residues. Trimming removed 3 bases from V and 7 bases from J, with 12 bases in between. From germline, CDR1 is KGHSH and CDR2 LQKENI. This CDR3 reads CASSPRGAGEKLFF. As DNA, the CDR3 is TGTGCCAGCTCACCGCGGGGGGCCGGTGAAAAACTGTTTTTT.

The chain is built from TRBV3-1 (or the pseudogene TRBV3-2) and TRBJ2-7; maybe TRBD1 (7 bases). Trimming cost V 4 bases and J 2 bases, with 18 bases left between them. Germline V gene sequence: CDR1 LGHDT, CDR2 YNNKEL (reference sequence). The CDR3 contains 16 residues. CDR3 DNA: TGTGCCAGCAGCCTAAGGGGCAGGGGGGCCACCTACGAGCAGTACTTC. Translating gives CASSLRGRGATYEQYF.

The chain links TRBV11-3 to TRBJ1-4; possibly TRBD1 for D (5 bases). V was pared by 3 bases and J by 5 bases, with 10 bases between. There are 14 residues in the CDR3. Germline values: CDR1 SGHNT, CDR2 YENEEA. Written as DNA, the CDR3 is TGTGCCAGCAGCTTTGCAGGGTCGAATGAAAAACTGTTTTTT. Protein: CASSFAGSNEKLFF.

This clone occurred a few times. The rearrangement links TRBV5-6 to TRBJ1-1, with D unclear. The CDR3 loop spans 14 amino acids. Germline lookup yields CDR1 SGHDT and CDR2 YYEEEE. Deletions cut 1 base from V and 1 base from J, with 8 bases between. The CDR3 is CASSLSPGNTEAFF. Written as DNA, the CDR3 is TGTGCCAGCAGCTTGTCCCCAGGGAACACTGAAGCTTTCTTT.

The CDR3 nucleotides are TGTGCCATCAGTCTAGCGGGGGGCGATGTAAATGAGCAGTTCTTC. Amino acids: CAISLAGGDVNEQFF. The J gene is TRBJ2-1, the V gene TRBV10-3; 11 bases agree with TRBD2. In germline, CDR1 is ENHRY, CDR2 SYGVKD. CDR3 length equals 15 residues. V lost 5 bases, J lost 7 bases, and 7 bases stayed unmatched.